This T cell receptor (beta chain) was recorded in a study of a mutant IDH1 vaccine in newly diagnosed glioma. Study as a whole: Treated patients showed a male proportion of roughly 60%, a female proportion of 37.5%, and a mean age of about 41 years.

Time point denoted: week 11, during vaccination. Every single dose of the vaccine, 300 ug of mutant IDH1 20-mer peptide, came with topical imiquimod. About this clone: Its antigen is still unknown.

Sequencing used immunoSEQ multiplex PCR; TCRdb keeps in-frame clones, though not all of them. The table includes around 57,000 clones, about 91% detected once. V was trimmed by 0 bases and J by 5 bases, leaving 21 bases between them. Germline loops: CDR1 SGHAT, CDR2 FQNNGV. This CDR3 comprises 18 residues. This chain links TRBV11-2 with TRBJ2-3; possible D gene TRBD2, 6 bases. The TCR originated in a man aged 40-50 years with glioma. Material: PBMCs, obtained from a glioma patient whose treatment included an IDH1 peptide vaccine. The CDR3 here is CASSLDLFGRGKEDTQYF. In DNA, the CDR3 is TGTGCCAGCAGCTTAGATCTCTTTGGGCGGGGAAAGGAAGATACGCAGTATTTT.